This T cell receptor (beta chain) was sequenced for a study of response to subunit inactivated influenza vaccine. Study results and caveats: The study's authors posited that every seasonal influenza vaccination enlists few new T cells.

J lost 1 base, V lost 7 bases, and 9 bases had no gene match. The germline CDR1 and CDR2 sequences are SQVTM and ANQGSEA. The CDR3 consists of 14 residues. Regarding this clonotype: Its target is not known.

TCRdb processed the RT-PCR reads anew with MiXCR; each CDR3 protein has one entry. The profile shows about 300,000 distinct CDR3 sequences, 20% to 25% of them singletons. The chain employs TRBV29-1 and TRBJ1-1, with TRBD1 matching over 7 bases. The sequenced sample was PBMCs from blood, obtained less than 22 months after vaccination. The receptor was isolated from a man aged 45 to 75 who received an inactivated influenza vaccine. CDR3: CSAEVGQANTEAFF. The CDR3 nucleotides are TGCAGCGCCGAGGTAGGACAGGCGAACACTGAAGCTTTCTTT. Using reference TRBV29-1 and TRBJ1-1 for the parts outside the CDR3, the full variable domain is SAVISQKPSRDICQRGTSLTIQCQVDSQVTMMFWYRQQPGQSLTLIATANQGSEATYESGFVIDKFPISRPNLTFSTLTVSNMSPEDSSIYLCSAEVGQANTEAFFGQGTRLTVV.